Below are 27 T cell receptor beta chains sequenced from a single sample in a study of cytomegalovirus exposure and HLA in healthy donors. Using immunoSEQ multiplex PCR, the repertoire was profiled, and TCRdb retains in-frame clones only, with some absent. The sample shows over 150,000 clones, roughly nine tenths of them seen only once. The sequenced sample was PBMCs. The source is a woman between 18 and 29 years old in good health and CMV-seropositive.

V usage is TRBV4-2 and J usage is TRBJ2-7; TRBD2 matches at 10 bases. The CDR3 runs to 15 residues. Germline CDR1 and CDR2: LGHNA and YNFKEQ. V shed 4 bases and J 4 bases; nucleotides not matched to a gene: 7. CDR3 sequence: CASSLLAGGKYEQYF. CDR3 sequence (DNA): TGTGCCAGCAGCCTTTTAGCGGGAGGCAAGTACGAGCAGTACTTC.

V usage is TRBV9 and J usage is TRBJ1-1; 11 positions agree with TRBD1. CDR1 and CDR2 (germline): SGDLS, YYNGEE. There are 15 residues in the CDR3. Trimming cost V 2 bases and J 4 bases; bases outside gene matches: 4. CDR3 protein: CASSVGQGAFTEAFF. DNA of the CDR3: TGTGCCAGCAGCGTCGGACAGGGGGCCTTCACTGAAGCTTTCTTT.

This clone has a handful of counts. The CDR3 spells CASSQALAGGPGYNEQFF. In nucleotides, the CDR3 is TGTGCCAGCAGCCAGGCTCTAGCGGGAGGGCCAGGCTACAATGAGCAGTTCTTC. The chain joins TRBV16 to TRBJ2-1; 12 nucleotides align to TRBD2. Germline-derived CDR1 and CDR2 are KGHSY and FQNENV. V dropped 3 bases and J dropped 3; count of bases not matched to a gene: 9. The CDR3 runs to 18 residues.

V usage is TRBV10-3 and J usage is TRBJ2-7, with 9 bases aligning to TRBD2. Germline trimming cut 4 bases from V and 3 bases from J; bases unmatched to any gene: 7. The CDR3 covers 15 residues. Germline-derived CDR1 and CDR2 are ENHRY and SYGVKD. CDR3 bases: TGTGCCATCAGTGCTTCGGGACTAGCAGACTACGAGCAGTACTTC. It translates to CAISASGLADYEQYF.

The chain links TRBV9 to TRBJ2-7, with D possibly being TRBD2 (5 bases). The V end lost 4 bases, the J end lost 2 bases, and 13 bases lay between the germline ends. Germline V gene data show CDR1 as SGDLS and CDR2 as YYNGEE. The CDR3 totals 14 residues. The CDR3 DNA follows: TGTGCCAGCAGCCCCCGGACGACTACCTACGAGCAGTACTTC. Amino acid sequence: CASSPRTTTYEQYF.

This clone was recorded once. The V gene is TRBV28, the J gene TRBJ1-1; D is unresolved. CDR3 length: 16 residues. The V end was cut by 3 bases, the J end by 0 bases, with 14 bases between. CDR1 is MDHEN and CDR2 is SYDVKM in the germline V gene. CDR3 region: CASSFTGDILNTEAFF. The CDR3 bases are TGTGCCAGCAGTTTTACTGGCGACATCCTGAACACTGAAGCTTTCTTT.

The chain has TRBV2 and TRBJ2-7; 11 nucleotides match TRBD1. CDR1 SNHLY and CDR2 FYNNEI come from the germline V gene. CDR3 length: 14 residues. V lost 6 bases, J lost 4 bases, and 5 bases stayed unmatched. CDR3 sequence reads: CASRADRGQYEQYF. DNA of the CDR3: TGTGCCAGCAGGGCGGACAGGGGGCAGTACGAGCAGTACTTC. Looking up the rest from reference TRBV2 and TRBJ2-7 gives the full variable domain: EPEVTQTPSHQVTQMGQEVILRCVPISNHLYFYWYRQILGQKVEFLVSFYNNEISEKSEIFDDQFSVERPDGSNFTLKIRSTKLEDSAMYFCASRADRGQYEQYFGPGTRLTVT.

The rearrangement joins TRBV6-4 to TRBJ2-3; D unresolved. Between the trimmed V and J ends, which lost 4 bases and 14 bases, there was a span of 22 bases. The CDR3 contains 14 residues. CDR1 is MRHNA, CDR2 SNTAGT, per germline. The CDR3 protein is CASSGDRSELVLYF. CDR3 sequence (DNA): TGTGCCAGCAGTGGAGATCGGAGCGAGCTAGTTCTGTATTTT.

This clone was counted a single time. The chain joins TRBV5-4 to TRBJ2-3, with a possible D match to TRBD2 (6 bases). Germline values: CDR1 SGHNT, CDR2 YYREEE (reference sequence). This CDR3 is 13 amino acids long. Trimming shortened V by 2 bases and J by 4 bases, and 8 bases separated the two germline ends. The CDR3 region is CASSLGGADTQYF. In DNA, the CDR3 is TGTGCCAGCAGCTTAGGCGGGGCAGATACGCAGTATTTT.

V gene TRBV2 combines with J gene TRBJ1-1; D gene uncertain. Germline V gene lookup returns CDR1 SNHLY and CDR2 FYNNEI. Trimming removed 8 bases from V and 5 bases from J, with 15 bases in between. CDR3 length: 13 amino acids. The CDR3: CASLESIETEAFF. CDR3 in DNA: TGTGCCAGCCTTGAGAGTATTGAGACTGAAGCTTTCTTT.

The chain couples TRBV7-3 to TRBJ2-1; 13 bases are a match to TRBD2. The germline V gene has CDR1 SGHTA and CDR2 FQGTGA. Trimming cost V 1 base and J 7 bases; bases outside gene matches: 10. The CDR3 is 18 amino acids. The CDR3: CASSLKSLGTSGVNEQFF. DNA for the CDR3: TGTGCCAGCAGCTTAAAGTCGCTGGGGACTAGCGGGGTGAATGAGCAGTTCTTC.

CDR3 sequence: CASSQDRESANYGYTF. DNA of the CDR3: TGCGCCAGCAGCCAAGATCGGGAGTCAGCTAACTATGGCTACACCTTC. The J gene is TRBJ1-2, the V gene TRBV4-1; D not certain. CDR1 is MGHRA, CDR2 YSYEKL, per germline. V lost 0 bases and J 0 bases, leaving 11 bases between the germline ends. The CDR3 has 16 amino acids.

The V call is TRBV1, the J call TRBJ2-6; TRBD2, as called in the table, went unchecked against the DNA. TRBV1 is reported as a pseudogene. The CDR3 is 17 amino acids. CDR3: CTSSQVGGKTGANVLTF. CDR3 DNA sequence: TGCACCAGCAGCCAAGTGGGAGGGAAAACTGGGGCCAACGTCCTGACTTTC.

This clone showed up just a few times. V usage is TRBV2 and J usage is TRBJ1-1; D perhaps matches TRBD1 (5 bases). Germline CDR1 and CDR2: SNHLY and FYNNEI. V was shortened by 4 bases and J by 5 bases, with 14 bases between the two germline ends. The CDR3 is 14 residues long. CDR3 nucleotides: TGTGCCAGCAGTGTTGCAGGGTCGGCTACTGAAGCTTTCTTT. Translated, it gives CASSVAGSATEAFF.

This clone was seen a single time. This chain connects TRBV6-6 to TRBJ1-3, with no clear D. The CDR3 contains 11 residues. The V and J ends lost 6 bases and 7 bases respectively, with 7 bases between them. Germline V gene data show CDR1 as MNHNY and CDR2 as SVGAGI (reference sequence). In DNA form, the CDR3 reads TGTGCCAGCAGCCTCGGGAACACCATATATTTT. Translating it yields CASSLGNTIYF.

This chain joins TRBV29-1 and TRBJ2-7; D may be TRBD2 (7 bases). The CDR3 runs to 13 residues. V was clipped by 6 bases and J by 0 bases, with 12 bases between them. In germline, CDR1 is SQVTM, CDR2 ANQGSEA. The CDR3 region is CSVQGGGSYEQYF. CDR3 coding DNA: TGCAGCGTACAGGGCGGGGGCTCCTACGAGCAGTACTTC.

The chain carries TRBV7-2 and TRBJ1-2, with 7 bases matching TRBD1. Trimming removed 5 bases from V and 8 bases from J; junction bases left unmatched: 11. Germline CDR1 is SGHTA and CDR2 is FQGNSA. CDR3 length: 14 residues. The CDR3 nucleotides are TGTGCCAGCAGCACACCCGTAGGGGGCACGGGCTACACCTTC. Its translation is CASSTPVGGTGYTF.

The chain employs TRBV29-1 and TRBJ2-3; TRBD1 matches at 11 bases. The CDR3 runs to 15 residues. The germline V gene has CDR1 SQVTM and CDR2 ANQGSEA. With 4 bases clipped from V and 2 bases from J, the junction kept 5 bases outside the gene matches. The CDR3 protein is CSVAGTGGFTDTQYF. The CDR3 nucleotides read TGCAGCGTTGCCGGGACAGGGGGTTTCACAGATACGCAGTATTTT.

The chain carries TRBV5-4 and TRBJ2-3; 7 positions match TRBD2. V was pared by 2 bases and J by 4 bases, with 4 bases of the junction left unmatched. Germline V lookup: CDR1 SGHNT, CDR2 YYREEE (reference sequence). CDR3 length equals 14 residues. CDR3 region: CASSFSGSADTQYF. The CDR3 DNA is TGTGCCAGCAGCTTTAGCGGGTCGGCAGATACGCAGTATTTT.

The chain joins TRBV6-5 to TRBJ1-2, with 9 nucleotides matching TRBD1. CDR1 is MNHEY and CDR2 is SVGAGI in the germline V gene. V lost 2 bases to trimming and J lost 5 bases; unmatched junction nucleotides: 6. The CDR3 has 15 residues. DNA for the CDR3: TGTGCCAGCAGTTACGGAGGACAGGGGATTTATGGCTACACCTTC. Translating it yields CASSYGGQGIYGYTF.

The rearrangement links TRBV9 to TRBJ2-5; no clear D. This CDR3 region has 15 residues. V was shortened by 1 base and J by 0 bases, with 10 bases between the two germline ends. Germline V gives CDR1 SGDLS, CDR2 YYNGEE. The CDR3 DNA sequence: TGTGCCAGCAGCGTACGGAACAGTCACCAAGAGACCCAGTACTTC. Translation: CASSVRNSHQETQYF.

The chain carries TRBV9 and TRBJ2-1; 8 nucleotides agree with TRBD2. CDR1 and CDR2 (germline): SGDLS, YYNGEE. The CDR3 totals 13 residues. With 5 bases clipped from V and 8 bases from J, the junction kept 6 bases outside the gene matches. CDR3 amino acids: CASRREGEDEQFF. CDR3 bases: TGTGCCAGCAGACGGGAGGGCGAAGATGAGCAGTTCTTC. Looking up the rest from reference TRBV9 and TRBJ2-1 gives the full variable domain: DSGVTQTPKHLITATGQRVTLRCSPRSGDLSVYWYQQSLDQGLQFLIQYYNGEERAKGNILERFSAQQFPDLHSELNLSSLELGDSALYFCASRREGEDEQFFGPGTRLTVL.

The chain recombines TRBV9 with TRBJ1-2; a possible D gene is TRBD1 (5 bases). Germline V gene lookup returns CDR1 SGDLS and CDR2 YYNGEE. The CDR3 runs 14 residues. The V and J ends lost 0 bases and 2 bases respectively, with 8 bases between them. CDR3 loop: CASSVAGSNYGYTF. The CDR3 DNA sequence: TGTGCCAGCAGCGTAGCAGGGTCCAACTATGGCTACACCTTC.

The chain joins TRBV11-2 to TRBJ2-5; TRBD2 matches 14 bases. V dropped 1 base and J dropped 3; count of bases not matched to a gene: 4. The length of the CDR3 is 17 residues. In germline, CDR1 is SGHAT, CDR2 FQNNGV. The CDR3 here is CASSLVRLAGGEETQYF. The CDR3 DNA reads as TGTGCCAGCAGCTTAGTTAGACTAGCGGGGGGGGAAGAGACCCAGTACTTC.

V and J are TRBV15 and TRBJ2-1; 11 positions match TRBD1. Germline V gene sequence: CDR1 LNHNV, CDR2 YYDKDF (reference sequence). This CDR3 has 15 residues. Losses at the gene ends were 3 bases for V and 8 bases for J; bases not matched to a gene: 6. CDR3 in amino acids: CATSSRRTGGYEQFF. The DNA of the CDR3 is TGTGCCACCAGCAGCCGTCGGACAGGGGGCTATGAGCAGTTCTTC.

The rearrangement joins TRBV4-2 to TRBJ2-7; TRBD2 might be the D (6 bases). With 0 bases removed from V and 3 bases from J, the gap between germline ends came to 15 bases. Germline CDR1 reads LGHNA; CDR2 reads YNFKEQ. The CDR3 totals 16 residues. CDR3 sequence reads: CASSQEGEEIHYEQYF. CDR3 nucleotide sequence: TGTGCCAGCAGCCAAGAAGGGGAGGAGATCCACTACGAGCAGTACTTC.

The V and J genes are TRBV30 and TRBJ1-5, with a tentative D call TRBD1 (5 bases). Germline V gene data show CDR1 as GTSNPN and CDR2 as SVGIG (reference sequence). The ends were cut back, 2 bases at V and 4 bases at J, with 9 bases in the middle. CDR3 size: 13 residues. The CDR3 protein is CAWSMGQNQPQHF. In DNA, the CDR3 is TGTGCCTGGAGTATGGGGCAAAATCAGCCCCAGCATTTT. Full variable domain (rest looked up from reference TRBV30 and TRBJ1-5): SQTIHQWPATLVQPVGSPLSLECTVEGTSNPNLYWYRQAAGRGLQLLFYSVGIGQISSEVPQNLSASRPQDRQFILSSKKLLLSDSGFYLCAWSMGQNQPQHFGDGTRLSIL.